This T cell receptor (beta chain) derives from a study of control samples from healthy donors and cancer patients. Trimming at V came to 6 bases and at J to 4 bases, leaving 9 bases not matched to a gene. Looked up from germline, CDR1 is SEHNR and CDR2 is FQNEAQ (reference sequence). The CDR3 extends over 14 amino acids. The protocol was immunoSEQ multiplex PCR, while the TCRdb copy is restricted to in-frame clones and leaves out a portion. The repertoire has roughly 90,000 clones, approximately 82% of them found once; the top ten carry around 9.5%. There are a few counts of this clone. The sample was blood. The clonotype comes from a woman aged 55-69 years in good health. V gene TRBV7-9 combines with J gene TRBJ2-7; TRBD1 aligns across 7 bases. In DNA, the CDR3 is TGTGCCAGCAGTCGACAGGGAGCCGGATACGAGCAGTACTTC. Protein sequence: CASSRQGAGYEQYF.